This TCR beta chain was retrieved from a study of cytomegalovirus exposure and HLA in healthy donors. Study-wide points: An analysis done earlier found most TCR beta V segments productive about 87% or about 30% of the time. Most of the CMV-associated TCR beta chains (in a later analysis) appeared to be HLA-restricted. Overall, about 160 TCR beta chains were annotated as cytomegalovirus-associated.

For this clone: The antigen remains unidentified.

60 Vbeta and 13 Jbeta primers were used in PCR. Libraries were prepared by immunoSEQ multiplex PCR; TCRdb keeps only in-frame clonotypes and omits some of them. This table holds some 72,000 clones. This CDR3 has 16 residues. Germline-derived CDR1 and CDR2 are SGHTS and YDEGEE. Between the trimmed V and J ends, which lost 6 bases and 1 base, there was a span of 18 bases. This sequence originates from a middle-aged man in good health and CMV-seronegative. Sequenced sample: PBMCs. This chain connects TRBV5-8 to TRBJ2-3, with D possibly matching TRBD1 (6 bases). In DNA form, the CDR3 reads TGTGCCAGCAAGCACCTCCGGGACATAGGCACAGATACGCAGTATTTT. This codes for CASKHLRDIGTDTQYF.